This TCR beta chain stems from a study of shared clonotypes between healthy human individuals. Across the study: CD8 memory received one plate per donor, CD8 naive two, CD4 memory three and CD4 naive three. Whole-study findings and limits: Larger richness was generally estimated for naive than memory subsets.

Comments on this clone: The antigen is unknown.

Produced via immunoSEQ multiplex PCR; TCRdb's table is partial and in-frame only. The profile shows nearly 2 million clones, around 96% of them singletons. Selected positively for CCR7 and CD45RO-negative, naive CD8 cells excluded terminally differentiated effector memory CD45RA+ cells. The CDR3 length is 17 residues. Trimming at V came to 2 bases and at J to 1 base, leaving 8 bases not matched to a gene. Germline CDR1 and CDR2: MDHEN and SYDVKM. Source material: naive CD8+ T cells sorted from blood. This TCR was recovered from a young man in good health. This chain joins TRBV28 and TRBJ2-1; 7 bases are a match to TRBD2. The CDR3 sequence: CASSLGGEGRSYNEQFF. In nucleotides, the CDR3 is TGTGCCAGCAGTTTAGGGGGGGAGGGAAGATCCTACAATGAGCAGTTCTTC. Drawing the rest from reference TRBV28 and TRBJ2-1, the complete variable domain is DVKVTQSSRYLVKRTGEKVFLECVQDMDHENMFWYRQDPGLGLRLIYFSYDVKMKEKGDIPEGYSVSREKKERFSLILESASTNQTSMYLCASSLGGEGRSYNEQFFGPGTRLTVL.